This T cell receptor beta chain was identified in a study of blood T cell repertoires in COVID-19. Study summary: There were acute and convalescent COVID-19 samples, and they came from the United States, Italy and Spain.

Seattle enrolled patients during active infection and tracked them longitudinally. Assay used: immunoSEQ multiplex PCR; TCRdb lists only in-frame clones, some missing. This table holds some 110,000 clones, roughly 72% found once. The CDR3 sequence is 13 residues long. The V end lost 6 bases, the J end lost 2 bases, and 10 bases lay between the germline ends. CDR1 MDHEN and CDR2 SYDVKM come from the germline V gene. The V call is TRBV28, the J call TRBJ1-2, with D maybe TRBD1 (5 bases). This clonotype was obtained from an elderly man with COVID-19, enrolled during active disease. Sequencing was performed on peripheral blood. The CDR3 nucleotides read TGTGCCAGCAGGCTAACAGGCAACTATGGCTACACCTTC. Its translation is CASRLTGNYGYTF.